This T cell receptor (beta chain) was recorded in a study of T-cell memory formation after mild COVID-19. Study-wide results and limits: Clones that shrank (day 15 to 85) were balanced CD4/CD8, whereas later expanders leaned CD4+.

5'RACE primed at constant segments yielded TCR alpha and TCR beta cDNA libraries bearing sample barcodes and UMIs. TCRdb reprocessed the 5' RACE reads via MiXCR and lists one record per CDR3 protein. The table shows over 450,000 distinct CDR3 sequences, with roughly 20% occurring only once. The sample holds a few counts of this clonotype. Its target is not known. V shed 0 bases and J shed 6 bases, with 16 bases lying between them. There are 15 residues in the CDR3. Germline-derived CDR1 and CDR2 are SGHRS and YFSETQ. V is TRBV5-1 and J is TRBJ2-7, with D perhaps TRBD1 or TRBD2 (5 bases each). Sequenced sample: PBMCs or a T cell subset sorted from them (not recorded which). The receptor's source is an adult woman who had mild COVID-19 (a few samples of this study predate the infection). Cell type and time point are not known. The CDR3 DNA reads as TGCGCCAGCAGCTTGGATGGGACGCCGGCACCCGAGCAGTACTTC. Its translation: CASSLDGTPAPEQYF.